Following are 24 T cell receptor beta chains from one sample sequenced in a study of blood T cell repertoires in COVID-19. The assay was immunoSEQ multiplex PCR, and TCRdb's table has in-frame clones only and misses some. The table has 350,000 to 450,000 clones, more than 85% seen once; the top ten hold more than 0.85%. The specimen sequenced was PBMCs or T cells enriched from blood (not recorded which). The receptors were sampled from a woman aged 35 to 49 who had been exposed to COVID-19.

J is TRBJ1-2 and V is TRBV18; 7 bases agree with TRBD1. Unmatched junction bases numbered 1, after V lost 2 bases and J lost 1 base. This CDR3 is built from 14 residues. Germline V gene data show CDR1 as KGHSH and CDR2 as LQKENI. The CDR3 region has the DNA TGTGCCAGCTCACCAAGGGGGCTTAACTATGGCTACACCTTC. This codes for CASSPRGLNYGYTF.

This clone showed up just a few times. The genes are TRBV14 and TRBJ2-5; a weak D match, TRBD2 (5 bases). The length of the CDR3 is 17 residues. The V end lost 1 base, the J end lost 1 base, and 16 bases lay between the germline ends. CDR1 is SGHDN, CDR2 FVKESK, per germline. The CDR3 DNA sequence: TGTGCCAGCAGCCAAGGAGCGGAAGCAGGTTTCCAAGAGACCCAGTACTTC. Protein: CASSQGAEAGFQETQYF.

DNA for the CDR3: TGTGCCAGCCAATTACGGAGCGTAACTGAAGCTTTCTTT. Its translation: CASQLRSVTEAFF. The genes are TRBV7-8 and TRBJ1-1; D not resolved. Germline V CDR1 and CDR2: SGHVS, FQNEAQ. The V end was cut by 8 bases, the J end by 5 bases, with 15 bases between. The CDR3 consists of 13 residues.

The chain joins TRBV27 to TRBJ1-2; D gene ambiguous. Deletions cut 3 bases from V and 5 bases from J, with 13 bases between. Germline-derived CDR1 and CDR2 are MNHEY and SMNVEV (reference sequence). The CDR3 extends over 14 amino acids. The CDR3 protein is CASSLRHGLYGYTF. The CDR3 coding sequence is TGTGCCAGCAGTTTGAGGCACGGATTATATGGCTACACCTTC.

J is TRBJ2-7 and V is TRBV28; 15 nucleotides align to TRBD2. This CDR3 comprises 17 residues. V was clipped by 6 bases and J by 1 base; unmatched bases: 7. CDR1 MDHEN and CDR2 SYDVKM come from the germline V gene. The CDR3 sequence is CASRITGTSGGSYEQYF. DNA for the CDR3: TGTGCCAGCAGGATAACCGGGACTAGCGGGGGGTCCTACGAGCAGTACTTC.

The table lists this clone with a count of one. This sequence joins TRBV18 and TRBJ2-1; 11 nucleotides align to TRBD2. The CDR3 has 17 amino acids. Germline trimming cut 3 bases from V and 4 bases from J; bases unmatched to any gene: 8. Germline CDR1 reads KGHSH; CDR2 reads LQKENI. This CDR3 is CASSPLETSGVYNEQFF. Here the CDR3 DNA reads TGTGCCAGCTCACCCCTCGAGACTAGCGGGGTTTACAATGAGCAGTTCTTC.

The chain uses TRBV12-5 and TRBJ2-2; D perhaps matches TRBD2 (6 bases). From germline, CDR1 is LGHNT and CDR2 FRNRAP. CDR3 length equals 17 residues. V was pared by 0 bases and J by 6 bases, with 17 bases between. This chain's CDR3 is CASGLVMRDLKAGELFF. CDR3 nucleotide sequence: TGTGCTAGTGGTTTGGTAATGCGGGACCTGAAGGCCGGGGAGCTGTTTTTT.

This clone was recorded only once. The chain combines TRBV6-4 with TRBJ2-7, with 9 bases lining up with TRBD2. The CDR3 runs 14 residues. The V and J ends lost 7 bases and 4 bases, in that order; junction bases with no gene match: 8. CDR1 is MRHNA, CDR2 SNTAGT, per germline. CDR3 loop: CASMTGLAGYEQYF. The CDR3 DNA reads as TGTGCCAGCATGACGGGACTAGCAGGTTACGAGCAGTACTTC.

V is TRBV19 and J is TRBJ1-2; 8 bases match TRBD1. The V gene's germline CDR1 is LNHDA and CDR2 SQIVND (reference sequence). This CDR3 spans 13 amino acids. The V gene end was trimmed by 6 bases and the J gene end by 7 bases; junction bases not matched to a gene: 7. The CDR3 coding sequence is TGTGCCAGTAGCAGAGACAGGGGTGGTGGCTACACCTTC. It encodes CASSRDRGGGYTF.

This chain links TRBV7-9 with TRBJ2-3; D may be TRBD2 (6 bases). V gave up 5 bases and J gave up 5 bases, with 8 bases separating them. CDR3 length: 12 residues. Germline lookup yields CDR1 SEHNR and CDR2 FQNEAQ (reference sequence). This chain's CDR3 is CASSPEGDTQYF. CDR3 bases: TGTGCCAGCAGCCCGGAGGGAGATACGCAGTATTTT. The full variable domain, rest sourced from reference TRBV7-9 and TRBJ2-3, is DTGVSQNPRHKITKRGQNVTFRCDPISEHNRLYWYRQTLGQGPEFLTYFQNEAQLEKSRLLSDRFSAERPKGSFSTLEIQRTEQGDSAMYLCASSPEGDTQYFGPGTRLTVL.

The chain employs TRBV6-6 and TRBJ2-7; no clear D. Germline assignment: CDR1 MNHNY and CDR2 SVGAGI (reference sequence). V lost 2 bases and J 0 bases, leaving 5 bases between the germline ends. The CDR3 is made up of 13 amino acids. The CDR3: CASSYAGSYEQYF. CDR3 nucleotide sequence: TGTGCCAGCAGTTACGCAGGCTCCTACGAGCAGTACTTC.

This clone has only a few counts. CDR3 DNA sequence: TGCGCCAGCAGCCAAATAACTAGCGGGACCTACGAGCAGTACTTC. Its translation: CASSQITSGTYEQYF. V and J are TRBV4-1 and TRBJ2-7; 10 bases align to TRBD2. Germline CDR1 MGHRA, CDR2 YSYEKL. The CDR3 loop spans 15 amino acids. Trimming cost V 2 bases and J 2 bases; bases outside gene matches: 3.

This chain connects TRBV19 to TRBJ1-1; 8 bases are shared with TRBD1. Per germline, CDR1 LNHDA and CDR2 SQIVND (reference sequence). CDR3 length: 13 amino acids. The trim removed 10 bases at V and 10 bases at J, leaving 14 bases unmatched. The CDR3 sequence is CATTGGQGRRAFF. Here the CDR3 DNA reads TGTGCCACCACAGGGGGGCAGGGGAGGAGAGCTTTCTTT.

CDR3 sequence (DNA): TGTGCCAGCAGGGCAGGGTTGTTCGACACCATATATTTT. It yields the protein CASRAGLFDTIYF. J is TRBJ1-3 and V is TRBV12-3 or TRBV12-4, with TRBD1 as a possible D gene (5 bases). Deletions cut 6 bases from V and 8 bases from J, with 14 bases between. This CDR3 has 13 residues.

The rearrangement joins TRBV19 to TRBJ2-5, with 8 positions matching TRBD2. This CDR3 has 13 amino acids. Unmatched junction bases numbered 5, after V lost 8 bases and J lost 3 bases. CDR1 LNHDA and CDR2 SQIVND come from the germline V gene (reference sequence). The CDR3 sequence is CASRWRGEETQYF. CDR3 coding DNA: TGTGCCAGTCGGTGGCGGGGGGAAGAGACCCAGTACTTC.

This clone was seen just once. The chain couples TRBV19 to TRBJ1-3; D is uncertain. Looked up from germline, CDR1 is LNHDA and CDR2 is SQIVND (reference sequence). Deletions cut 5 bases from V and 0 bases from J, with 5 bases between. The length of the CDR3 is 13 residues. CDR3 sequence: CASSPTSGNTIYF. Written as DNA, the CDR3 is TGTGCCAGTAGTCCTACCTCTGGAAACACCATATATTTT.

The chain uses TRBV7-9 and TRBJ2-1; no reliable D call. Trimming cost V 2 bases and J 10 bases, with 12 bases left between them. The CDR3 consists of 13 residues. Germline CDR1 SEHNR, CDR2 FQNEAQ (reference sequence). The CDR3 region has the DNA TGTGCCAGCAGCTTAATTTCCCTAGAGGAGCAGTTCTTC. Amino acids: CASSLISLEEQFF. Together with reference TRBV7-9 and TRBJ2-1, the CDR3 gives the full variable domain: DTGVSQNPRHKITKRGQNVTFRCDPISEHNRLYWYRQTLGQGPEFLTYFQNEAQLEKSRLLSDRFSAERPKGSFSTLEIQRTEQGDSAMYLCASSLISLEEQFFGPGTRLTVL.

The rearrangement links TRBV6-4 to TRBJ2-7; D gene uncertain. V dropped 2 bases and J dropped 1 base, with 6 bases sitting between them. The V gene's germline CDR1 is MRHNA and CDR2 SNTAGT. This CDR3 contains 13 residues. The CDR3 sequence is CASSDVSSYEQYF. Here the CDR3 DNA reads TGTGCCAGCAGTGACGTCTCTTCCTACGAGCAGTACTTC.

This clone was counted a single time. V and J are TRBV19 and TRBJ2-1; TRBD1 matches 7 bases. This CDR3 is 17 amino acids long. V shed 4 bases and J 8 bases; nucleotides not matched to a gene: 17. Germline lookup yields CDR1 LNHDA and CDR2 SQIVND (reference sequence). The CDR3 reads CASSKGATGPQTHEQFF. DNA for the CDR3: TGTGCCAGTAGTAAGGGGGCCACGGGCCCCCAAACCCATGAGCAGTTCTTC.

The chain uses TRBV29-1 and TRBJ1-1; 8 bases are a match to TRBD1. There are 14 residues in the CDR3. The V gene end was trimmed by 1 base and the J gene end by 4 bases; junction bases not matched to a gene: 5. From germline, CDR1 is SQVTM and CDR2 ANQGSEA. The CDR3 region has the DNA TGCAGCGTTGAAGTAGCAGGGGGCGGCACTGAAGCTTTCTTT. Encoded protein: CSVEVAGGGTEAFF.

The V gene is TRBV6-2 or TRBV6-3, the J gene TRBJ1-5; 8 positions agree with TRBD1. The CDR3 covers 17 residues. Germline V lookup: CDR1 MNHEY, CDR2 SVGEGT. J gave up 0 bases and V 6 bases, and 10 bases lay outside the gene matches. Written as DNA, the CDR3 is TGTGCCAGCAGCCCTGGACAGGGTCGCCTTAGCAATCAGCCCCAGCATTTT. It codes for CASSPGQGRLSNQPQHF.

This clone was detected ten times or more. CDR3 nucleotides: TGCGCCAGCAGCTCAGGATACGGGAACACCGGGGAGCTGTTTTTT. Residues: CASSSGYGNTGELFF. The genes are TRBV5-1 and TRBJ2-2, with no clear D. There are 15 residues in the CDR3. Trimming pared 3 bases from V and 1 base from J, leaving 10 bases between. Per germline, CDR1 SGHRS and CDR2 YFSETQ.

The chain links TRBV7-2 to TRBJ1-1, with TRBD1 identical over 7 bases. The CDR3 has 14 amino acids. The J segment lost 9 bases and the V segment lost 5 bases, leaving 12 bases of the junction unmatched. Germline CDR1 reads SGHTA; CDR2 reads FQGNSA. CDR3 nucleotides: TGTGCCAGCAGCAGTGCGGGACAGCTTAGTCAAGCTTTCTTT. The encoded protein is CASSSAGQLSQAFF. The variable domain in full, completed from reference TRBV7-2 and TRBJ1-1, reads GAGVSQSPSNKVTEKGKDVELRCDPISGHTALYWYRQSLGQGLEFLIYFQGNSAPDKSGLPSDRFSAERTGGSVSTLTIQRTQQEDSAVYLCASSSAGQLSQAFFGQGTRLTVV.

This rearrangement joins TRBV7-2 to TRBJ1-1; TRBD1 aligns across 12 bases. With 1 base clipped from V and 4 bases from J, the junction kept 13 bases outside the gene matches. The CDR3 sequence is 19 residues long. CDR1 SGHTA and CDR2 FQGNSA come from the germline V gene. The CDR3 region is CASSLDTLGTGGAGTEAFF. The CDR3 DNA is TGTGCCAGCAGCTTAGACACCCTTGGGACAGGGGGCGCCGGCACTGAAGCTTTCTTT.